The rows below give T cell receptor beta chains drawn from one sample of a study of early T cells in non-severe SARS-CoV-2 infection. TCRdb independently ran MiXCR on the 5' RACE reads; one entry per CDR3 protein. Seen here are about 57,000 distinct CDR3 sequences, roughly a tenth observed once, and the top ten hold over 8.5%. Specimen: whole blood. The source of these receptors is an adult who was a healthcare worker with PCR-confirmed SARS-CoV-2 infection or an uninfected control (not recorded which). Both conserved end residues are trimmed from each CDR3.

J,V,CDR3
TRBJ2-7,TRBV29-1,SVGGTSGYEQY
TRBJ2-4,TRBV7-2,ASSFDRENIQY
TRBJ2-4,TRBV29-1,SAAGGANIQY
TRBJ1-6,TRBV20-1,SARGPGQALGPGSPLH
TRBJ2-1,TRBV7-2,ASSLMSGWNNEQF
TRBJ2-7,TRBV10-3,AISESGDRGEQY
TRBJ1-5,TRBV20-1,SAPGGGGHQPQH
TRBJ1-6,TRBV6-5,ASRGVAPAPGAPNSPLH
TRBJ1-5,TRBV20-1,SALGSRDQPQH
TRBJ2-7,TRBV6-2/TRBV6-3,ASSYRSRYEQY
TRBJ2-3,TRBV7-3,ASSFETDTQY
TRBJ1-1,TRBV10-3,AISELIGVRRPEAF
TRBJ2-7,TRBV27,ASISAGTGSYEQY
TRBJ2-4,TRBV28,ASSSLAGGRRGTKNIQY
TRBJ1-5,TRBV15,ATGADRNQPQH
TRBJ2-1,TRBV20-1,SALLAGPIRNEQF
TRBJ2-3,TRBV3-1,ASSQVVSGNTDTQY
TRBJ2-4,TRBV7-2,ASSVRLTDDFKNIQY
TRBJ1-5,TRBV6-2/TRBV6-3,ASSYSHLYQPQH
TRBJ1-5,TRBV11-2,ASSLTRNQPQH
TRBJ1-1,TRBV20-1,SARDRDTPAF
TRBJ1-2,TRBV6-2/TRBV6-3,ASRQTGQHGYT
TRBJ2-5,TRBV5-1,ASNPLGTSGEETQY
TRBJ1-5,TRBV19,ASSTGGGAGNQPQH
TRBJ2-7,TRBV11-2,ASSLEPPYEQY
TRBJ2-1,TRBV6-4,ASREREGDNEQF
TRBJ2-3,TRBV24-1,ATSVSGFTDTQY